This T cell receptor beta chain was recovered during a study of T cells after yellow fever vaccination. This clonotype has more than one count but fewer than ten. The antigen is unknown. Notes on the study in general: The booster response re-showed most primary clones: more than 95% CD4, almost 90% CD8.

Each CDR3 protein is one row after TCRdb ran MiXCR on the 5' RACE reads. The repertoire holds 400,000 or so distinct CDR3 sequences, with around 10% as singletons. With 7 bases removed from V and 9 bases from J, the gap between germline ends came to 10 bases. This CDR3 spans 11 amino acids. This receptor was identified in a man younger than 35 who received the YFV17D yellow fever vaccine. V is TRBV12-3 or TRBV12-4 and J is TRBJ2-1; no definite D call. This material consisted of PBMCs, taken on the day of the first yellow fever vaccination. CDR3 loop: CASTRAGEQFF. The CDR3 DNA is TGTGCCAGCACCCGAGCCGGTGAGCAGTTCTTC.